The 26 T cell receptor beta chains reported below all come from one sample, sequenced in a study of identical twins. Using its own MiXCR run on the 5' RACE reads, TCRdb lists one record per CDR3 protein. This table has 600,000 to 800,000 distinct CDR3 sequences, approximately 22% appearing once. The data also belong to a second study, concerning T cells expressing NK-cell markers.

Sequences were obtained from PBMCs. All receptors come from a woman in her late teens or twenties in good health.

The chain links TRBV20-1 to TRBJ2-3; D might be TRBD2 (5 bases). Trimming stripped 1 base from V and 5 bases from J, with 16 bases between. The CDR3 spans 15 residues. Germline V gives CDR1 DFQATT, CDR2 SNEGSKA (reference sequence). The CDR3 is CSARGGGPKRDTQYF. In DNA form, the CDR3 reads TGCAGTGCTAGAGGTGGCGGGCCCAAACGAGATACGCAGTATTTT.

This clonotype was picked up many times. This chain connects TRBV12-3 or TRBV12-4 to TRBJ1-2, with no clear D. The CDR3 is 10 residues long. Trimming took off 10 bases at V and 6 bases at J, with 9 bases between the two ends. The CDR3 nucleotides are TGTGCCACCGGAGTACATGGCTACACCTTC. This encodes CATGVHGYTF.

In its sample, this clonotype was seen a few times. This chain joins TRBV12-3 or TRBV12-4 and TRBJ2-2; D may be TRBD1 (5 bases). This CDR3 spans 12 amino acids. The V end was cut by 5 bases, the J end by 8 bases, with 9 bases between. The CDR3 sequence: CASSTGQGELFF. DNA of the CDR3: TGTGCCAGCAGTACCGGACAAGGGGAGCTGTTTTTT.

The chain is built from TRBV12-3 or TRBV12-4 and TRBJ2-7; D is unresolved. The CDR3 covers 14 residues. The V and J ends lost 5 bases and 6 bases respectively, with 17 bases between them. In DNA form, the CDR3 reads TGTGCCAGCAGTGTACAAGGTTTGAGAGGCGAGCAGTACTTC. It specifies CASSVQGLRGEQYF.

This chain links TRBV11-2 with TRBJ2-1, with TRBD2 matching 13 bases. The CDR3 is 11 residues long. Germline CDR1 and CDR2: SGHAT and FQNNGV. V was pared by 5 bases and J by 15 bases, with 1 base of the junction left unmatched. CDR3 nucleotides: TGTGCCAGCAGCCGGACTAGCGGGAGGTTCTTC. This gives the protein CASSRTSGRFF.

Ten or more counts support this clonotype. The junction and the germline gene differ at one end; a read error may be behind it. This sequence joins TRBV29-1 and TRBJ1-1, with no clear D. The CDR3 totals 10 residues. Germline loops: CDR1 SQVTM, CDR2 ANQGSEA. DNA for the CDR3: TGCAGTGTTGGTAACACTGAAGCTTTCTTT. This codes for CSVGNTEAFF.

This clonotype was detected a few times. The rearrangement uses TRBV20-1 and TRBJ2-1; 13 bases align to TRBD2. This CDR3 is 18 amino acids long. The germline V gene has CDR1 DFQATT and CDR2 SNEGSKA (reference sequence). The J segment lost 6 bases and the V segment lost 4 bases, leaving 15 bases of the junction unmatched. The CDR3 spells CSATGTSGNDRASNEQFF. In nucleotides, the CDR3 is TGCAGTGCTACTGGGACTAGCGGGAATGATAGGGCTAGCAATGAGCAGTTCTTC.

CDR3 region: CASSYEGMNTEAFF. The CDR3 nucleotides read TGTGCCAGCAGTTACGAGGGAATGAACACTGAAGCTTTCTTT. This chain uses TRBV6-5 with TRBJ1-1; D uncertain. Germline lookup yields CDR1 MNHEY and CDR2 SVGAGI. The CDR3 contains 14 residues. V lost 2 bases and J lost 0, with 7 bases in between.

This clonotype turned up a few times. This chain joins TRBV24-1 and TRBJ1-5; D remains unclear. V lost 3 bases to trimming and J lost 0 bases, with 17 bases between them. This CDR3 has 18 residues. Germline CDR1 is KGHDR and CDR2 is SFDVKD. This CDR3 is CATSDGNLGGHSNQPQHF. In DNA, the CDR3 is TGTGCCACCAGTGATGGAAACCTTGGAGGTCATAGCAATCAGCCCCAGCATTTT.

The rearrangement links TRBV30 to TRBJ2-3; no definite D call. The CDR3 runs 14 residues. Germline V CDR1 and CDR2: GTSNPN, SVGIG (reference sequence). Trimming stripped 0 bases from V and 0 bases from J, with 7 bases between. The CDR3 loop reads CAWSVSTSTDTQYF. The CDR3, as DNA: TGTGCCTGGAGTGTATCTACTAGCACAGATACGCAGTATTTT.

This clonotype was seen at least ten times. The chain is built from TRBV5-6 and TRBJ2-7; D is unclear. Germline CDR1 and CDR2: SGHDT and YYEEEE. Between the trimmed V and J ends, which lost 1 base and 0 bases, there was a span of 5 bases. This CDR3 spans 13 amino acids. This chain's CDR3 is CASSLITSYEQYF. In DNA form, the CDR3 reads TGTGCCAGCAGCTTGATAACCTCCTACGAGCAGTACTTC.

This chain connects TRBV9 to TRBJ2-7; 9 positions agree with TRBD1. Germline lookup yields CDR1 SGDLS and CDR2 YYNGEE. The V segment lost 0 bases and the J segment 4 bases; nucleotides outside the gene matches: 2. The CDR3 runs 14 residues. In DNA form, the CDR3 reads TGTGCCAGCAGCGTAGACGGGACAGGGTACGAGCAGTACTTC. Translation gives CASSVDGTGYEQYF.

The rearrangement joins TRBV20-1 to TRBJ2-7; 9 nucleotides match TRBD1. Germline CDR1 DFQATT, CDR2 SNEGSKA (reference sequence). There are 15 residues in the CDR3. With V trimmed by 7 bases and J by 1 base, 11 bases remained unmatched. Here the CDR3 DNA reads TGCAGTGTAAGAAGACAGGGGGTAGGGTCCTACGAGCAGTACTTC. Residues: CSVRRQGVGSYEQYF.

The chain couples TRBV3-1 to TRBJ2-7, with D perhaps matching TRBD1 (5 bases). Per germline, CDR1 LGHDT and CDR2 YNNKEL (reference sequence). V was clipped by 1 base and J by 1 base, with 14 bases between them. The CDR3 is 16 residues long. The DNA of the CDR3 is TGTGCCAGCAGCCAAGGTGAGGCGGACATATCCTACGAGCAGTACTTC. As protein: CASSQGEADISYEQYF.

In its sample, this clonotype was seen a few times. The V and J genes are TRBV20-1 and TRBJ2-1, with 7 bases fitting TRBD2. V shed 1 base and J 4 bases; nucleotides not matched to a gene: 10. Germline CDR1 is DFQATT and CDR2 is SNEGSKA (reference sequence). The CDR3 totals 16 residues. The CDR3 DNA sequence: TGCAGTGCTAGAGGCTTTTCCCGGGGGGTATACAATGAGCAGTTCTTC. It specifies CSARGFSRGVYNEQFF.

This clonotype occurred a few times. The chain carries TRBV9 and TRBJ1-2; D is possibly TRBD1 (6 bases). The CDR3 runs to 12 residues. Germline V CDR1 and CDR2: SGDLS, YYNGEE. Trimming removed 4 bases at V and 6 bases at J, with 10 bases between. The CDR3, as DNA: TGTGCCAGCAGCATGCAGGGGAATGGCTACACCTTC. It specifies CASSMQGNGYTF. Drawing the rest from reference TRBV9 and TRBJ1-2, the complete variable domain is DSGVTQTPKHLITATGQRVTLRCSPRSGDLSVYWYQQSLDQGLQFLIQYYNGEERAKGNILERFSAQQFPDLHSELNLSSLELGDSALYFCASSMQGNGYTFGSGTRLTVV.

The chain links TRBV5-6 to TRBJ2-1, with 7 nucleotides matching TRBD2. Trimming took 0 bases from V and 4 from J; bases not matched to a gene: 7. In germline, CDR1 is SGHDT, CDR2 YYEEEE. The CDR3 has 16 amino acids. CDR3 amino acids: CASSLVGTTLYNEQFF. The DNA for the CDR3 is TGTGCCAGCAGCTTGGTAGGGACTACTTTGTACAATGAGCAGTTCTTC. Using reference TRBV5-6 and TRBJ2-1 for the parts outside the CDR3, the full variable domain is DAGVTQSPTHLIKTRGQQVTLRCSPKSGHDTVSWYQQALGQGPQFIFQYYEEEERQRGNFPDRFSGHQFPNYSSELNVNALLLGDSALYLCASSLVGTTLYNEQFFGPGTRLTVL.

The chain carries TRBV5-4 and TRBJ1-4, with D perhaps TRBD1 (5 bases). Germline values: CDR1 SGHNT, CDR2 YYREEE (reference sequence). The CDR3 length is 15 residues. Between the trimmed V and J ends, which lost 6 bases and 0 bases, there was a span of 12 bases. CDR3 bases: TGTGCCAGCACTTCTGGGGGAACAACTAATGAAAAACTGTTTTTT. This codes for CASTSGGTTNEKLFF.

This clonotype showed up just a few times. The rearrangement links TRBV20-1 to TRBJ1-1, with 8 nucleotides matching TRBD1. The CDR3 totals 15 residues. The V gene's germline CDR1 is DFQATT and CDR2 SNEGSKA (reference sequence). J was trimmed by 1 base and V by 2 bases; bases with no gene match: 6. The CDR3 nucleotides read TGCAGTGCTAGACACAGGGGGTGGGGGAACACTGAAGCTTTCTTT. Encoded protein: CSARHRGWGNTEAFF.

The chain links TRBV20-1 to TRBJ2-3; D possibly corresponds to TRBD2 (5 bases). With 4 bases removed from V and 3 bases from J, the gap between germline ends came to 17 bases. Germline CDR1 and CDR2: DFQATT and SNEGSKA (reference sequence). The CDR3 totals 15 residues. Here the CDR3 DNA reads TGCAGTGCTAACCCTCCGACCGGAGGTACAGATACGCAGTATTTT. Protein product: CSANPPTGGTDTQYF.

This clonotype was found once. An end of the junction differs from the germline gene, which may be a read error. This chain uses TRBV5-5 with TRBJ2-7; 9 nucleotides align to TRBD2. The CDR3 sequence is 16 residues long. Germline CDR1 SGHKS, CDR2 YYEKEE (reference sequence). The CDR3 sequence: CASSPLIAGANYEQYF. CDR3 DNA: TGCGCCAGCAGCCCTCTGATAGCGGGAGCCAACTACGAGCAGTACTTC.

V usage is TRBV6-2 or TRBV6-3 and J usage is TRBJ1-5; D unresolved. This CDR3 is 16 amino acids long. Per the germline V gene, CDR1 is MNHEY and CDR2 is SVGEGT. The V gene lost 0 bases and the J gene lost 2 bases, with 11 bases spanning the gap. The CDR3 region has the DNA TGTGCCAGCAGTTACTCGAGGGTTTGGGGCAATCAGCCCCAGCATTTT. Translation: CASSYSRVWGNQPQHF.

Details on this clonotype: A read error may account for a junction end that differs from germline. J is TRBJ2-7 and V is TRBV10-3, with D perhaps TRBD2 (6 bases). The length of the CDR3 is 12 residues. Per the germline V gene, CDR1 is ENHRY and CDR2 is SYGVKD. Here the CDR3 reads CAIREGSSEQYF. The CDR3 DNA is TGTGCCATCAGGGAGGGGTCCTCCGAGCAGTACTTC.

This clonotype has just a few counts. The chain links TRBV20-1 to TRBJ2-1; 7 positions agree with TRBD2. Germline V gene data show CDR1 as DFQATT and CDR2 as SNEGSKA (reference sequence). J gave up 0 bases and V 5 bases, and 7 bases lay outside the gene matches. This CDR3 is built from 15 residues. The CDR3 DNA follows: TGCAGTGCTCCTAAAGCGGGGAGCTCCTACAATGAGCAGTTCTTC. Translated: CSAPKAGSSYNEQFF.

The CDR3 reads CASSLGAGLETQYF. The CDR3 DNA is TGTGCCAGCAGTTTAGGAGCGGGGCTTGAGACCCAGTACTTC. The rearrangement joins TRBV12-3 or TRBV12-4 to TRBJ2-5; 7 bases are a match to TRBD2. Trimming cost V 1 base and J 5 bases; bases outside gene matches: 4. The CDR3 runs 14 residues.

This clonotype came up many times. V is TRBV9 and J is TRBJ2-1; TRBD2 aligns across 11 bases. The CDR3 length is 15 residues. With 4 bases clipped from V and 7 bases from J, the junction kept 7 bases outside the gene matches. Per germline, CDR1 SGDLS and CDR2 YYNGEE. The CDR3 region is CASSPIAGGSNEQFF. CDR3 DNA sequence: TGTGCCAGCAGCCCTATAGCGGGGGGGAGTAATGAGCAGTTCTTC.